One sample yielded the 14 T cell receptor beta chains listed below, sequenced in a study of blood T cell repertoires in COVID-19 (dated by TCRdb to 2020 to 2022). The library came from the immunoSEQ multiplex PCR assay. TCRdb retrieved this table from immuneACCESS and kept in-frame rearrangements only. Not all clones are present; in checked studies, unresolved V genes account for under half, and no reason is known for the remainder. This sample lists about 74,000 clones; roughly 90% were detected once. About 8.9% of the sample is in the top ten clones. The source material was peripheral blood. These receptor sequences come from a human donor in a cohort sampled during active COVID-19.

This clone was seen once. The chain couples TRBV12-3 or TRBV12-4 to TRBJ2-5; 7 nucleotides agree with TRBD1. The CDR3 spans 13 residues. V trimming: 5 bases; J trimming: 5 bases; junction bases outside the gene matches: 5. This CDR3 reads CASSPTGRETQYF. The CDR3 bases are TGTGCCAGCAGTCCGACAGGGCGGGAGACCCAGTACTTC.

V usage is TRBV3-1 (or the pseudogene TRBV3-2) and J usage is TRBJ1-2; TRBD1 aligns across 7 bases. Germline CDR1 LGHDT, CDR2 YNNKEL (reference sequence). The V gene end was trimmed by 0 bases and the J gene end by 5 bases; junction bases not matched to a gene: 0. The CDR3 is 13 amino acids. The CDR3 loop reads CASSQEQGYGYTF. For the CDR3, the DNA is TGTGCCAGCAGCCAAGAACAGGGGTATGGCTACACCTTC.

The CDR3 spells CASRQSGTQYF. The CDR3 DNA sequence: TGTGCCAGCAGGCAATCGGGTACGCAGTATTTT. The chain uses TRBV12-3 or TRBV12-4 and TRBJ2-3; D not certain. The CDR3 is made up of 11 amino acids. Deletions cut 6 bases from V and 8 bases from J, with 9 bases between.

The chain combines TRBV15 with TRBJ1-4; 7 nucleotides match TRBD1. CDR1 and CDR2 (germline): LNHNV, YYDKDF (reference sequence). This CDR3 is 17 amino acids long. V shed 3 bases, J shed 15 bases, and the junction held 22 bases outside the gene matches. In nucleotides, the CDR3 is TGTGCCACCAGCAGTTCATTAACCGGGACAGACTCCTTTCGGGTGTTTTTT. Its translation is CATSSSLTGTDSFRVFF.

The chain links TRBV7-8 to TRBJ1-2, with D perhaps TRBD1 (6 bases). Germline V gene sequence: CDR1 SGHVS, CDR2 FQNEAQ. The CDR3 has 17 amino acids. Trimming removed 2 bases from V and 5 bases from J, with 21 bases in between. The CDR3, as DNA: TGTGCCAGCAGCTTAAAAATTATTTCGGACAGCGTATATGGCTACACCTTC. It codes for CASSLKIISDSVYGYTF.

The chain uses TRBV6-5 and TRBJ1-1; D is undetermined. Germline CDR1 is MNHEY and CDR2 is SVGAGI. CDR3 length: 14 residues. V was pared by 2 bases and J by 11 bases, with 18 bases between. CDR3 loop: CASSYAGLRLRAFF. The CDR3 DNA sequence: TGTGCCAGCAGTTACGCCGGACTGAGACTTAGGGCTTTCTTT.

V usage is TRBV5-1 and J usage is TRBJ2-2, with 15 bases that match TRBD2. The V segment lost 4 bases and the J segment 0 bases; nucleotides outside the gene matches: 16. CDR1 is SGHRS, CDR2 YFSETQ, per germline. This CDR3 contains 22 residues. The CDR3, as DNA: TGCGCCAGCAGCACCCGGGACAGGGGACTAGCGGGAGGAGGGGCGAACACCGGGGAGCTGTTTTTT. Translation: CASSTRDRGLAGGGANTGELFF.

The V gene is TRBV28, the J gene TRBJ2-7, with D tentatively TRBD1 (6 bases). This CDR3 has 14 amino acids. V lost 7 bases and J lost 4, with 17 bases in between. CDR1 and CDR2 (germline): MDHEN, SYDVKM. CDR3 DNA sequence: TGTGCCAGCAAACCCGGACAGAAGCTTTACGAGCAGTACTTC. Amino acids: CASKPGQKLYEQYF.

In this sample, this clone turned up once. Here the CDR3 DNA reads TGTGCCAGCAGAACACTAGCGGGAGACCCCGAGCAGTACTTC. Translated, it gives CASRTLAGDPEQYF. The chain employs TRBV2 and TRBJ2-7, with 11 bases fitting TRBD2. The CDR3 is 14 amino acids. Germline CDR1 reads SNHLY; CDR2 reads FYNNEI. The junction had 7 bases not matched to a gene; V was cut back by 6 bases and J by 6 bases.

The J gene is TRBJ2-1, the V gene TRBV28; 8 bases agree with TRBD2. The CDR3 loop spans 16 amino acids. Trimming removed 4 bases from V and 4 bases from J; junction bases left unmatched: 9. Germline V gene sequence: CDR1 MDHEN, CDR2 SYDVKM. DNA of the CDR3: TGTGCCAGCAGTTGGAGAGTAGCGGGGAATTACAATGAGCAGTTCTTC. It yields the protein CASSWRVAGNYNEQFF.

CDR3 coding DNA: TGTGCCAGCGGACGGAGCGGCTCGGGGAACTATGGCTACACCTTC. This codes for CASGRSGSGNYGYTF. V is TRBV6-5 and J is TRBJ1-2; D is undetermined. From germline, CDR1 is MNHEY and CDR2 SVGAGI. The V and J ends lost 8 bases and 2 bases respectively, with 18 bases between them. CDR3 length equals 15 residues.

Notes on this clone: One end of the junction varies from germline; a read error may be responsible. V and J are TRBV20-1 and TRBJ2-3, with D maybe TRBD2 (6 bases). Germline CDR1 reads DFQATT; CDR2 reads SNEGSKA (reference sequence). This CDR3 is 9 amino acids long. The CDR3 region is CSASRAGPF. Written as DNA, the CDR3 is TGCAGTGCATCCCGGGCGGGACCATTT.

The V gene is TRBV7-9, the J gene TRBJ2-5; possibly TRBD1 for D (5 bases). Germline CDR1 SEHNR, CDR2 FQNEAQ (reference sequence). Trimming removed 8 bases from V and 2 bases from J, with 9 bases in between. The CDR3 runs 12 residues. CDR3 in DNA: TGTGCCAGCGCGACAGAACAAGAGACCCAGTACTTC. This gives the protein CASATEQETQYF.

The chain joins TRBV3-1 (or the pseudogene TRBV3-2) to TRBJ2-1, with D possibly matching TRBD2 (5 bases). This CDR3 region has 10 residues. Germline-derived CDR1 and CDR2 are LGHDT and YNNKEL (reference sequence). The V end was cut by 8 bases, the J end by 11 bases, with 10 bases between. CDR3 loop: CASSDFQQFF. CDR3 in DNA: TGTGCCAGCTCGGACTTCCAGCAGTTCTTC.